The entry below describes one T cell receptor (beta chain). The antigen is undetermined. Trimming at V came to 4 bases and at J to 7 bases, leaving 7 bases not matched to a gene. CDR3 length: 14 residues. The germline V gene has CDR1 MNHEY and CDR2 SVGAGI. Alongside a J-beta primer mix, a sample-barcoded 5' primer served in a second PCR lasting about 7 to 12 cycles. One entry per CDR3 protein results from TCRdb running MiXCR on the 5' RACE reads. This table holds approximately 850,000 distinct CDR3 sequences, about three fifths found once. The sample belongs to a study of blood T cells in healthy people across ages. General study findings and limits: Lack of knowledge of donor CMV status possibly confounded expanded clonotype changes.

The material sequenced was blood. This TCR came from a man aged 25-45 years in good health. The chain joins TRBV6-5 to TRBJ1-2; 9 bases map to TRBD1. The DNA for the CDR3 is TGTGCCAGCAGTTCCCATTACAGGGGGCTTGGCTACACCTTC. The encoded protein is CASSSHYRGLGYTF.